Listed below are T cell receptor beta chains from one sample, sequenced in a study of blood T cell repertoires in COVID-19. Sequenced by immunoSEQ multiplex PCR; TCRdb stores in-frame clones only, minus some. The sample includes roughly 30,000 clones, roughly 80% seen only once; the top ten take 15% to 20%. Sequenced sample: peripheral blood. The source is a woman aged 60 to 75 with acute or convalescent COVID-19. Each CDR3 is given with its conserved first and last residue. A D gene is named only where the DNA matches it firmly. Part of the rows lack a size; the others show once, few, many or a class for expanded clones.

-,TRBD1,14,TRBV5-1,TRBJ1-2,TGCGCCAGCAGCTTTGGACAGGGGTCGTTGGGCTACACCTTC,CASSFGQGSLGYTF
-,-,14,TRBV28,TRBJ1-5,TGTGCCAGCAACTCCAGGGTTAACAATCAGCCCCAGCATTTT,CASNSRVNNQPQHF
-,TRBD1,15,TRBV2,TRBJ1-4,TGTGCCAGCAGACATCGACAGGGGGCTAATGAAAAACTGTTTTTT,CASRHRQGANEKLFF
once,-,14,TRBV19,TRBJ1-2,TGTGCCAGTAGTAAAAAGTTGCTCATCGGGGGCTACACCTTC,CASSKKLLIGGYTF
-,-,14,TRBV5-1,TRBJ1-5,TGCGCCAGCAGCTTGGAGGGAGGCAATCAGCCCCAGCATTTT,CASSLEGGNQPQHF
-,-,16,TRBV13,TRBJ2-7,TGTGCCAGCAGCTTACCGGGATCTCAACGAACCTACGAGCAGTACTTC,CASSLPGSQRTYEQYF
-,-,16,TRBV6-2/TRBV6-3,TRBJ1-2,TGTGCCAGCAGTACATGGAGGGATAGGCCCAACTATGGCTACACCTTC,CASSTWRDRPNYGYTF
few,TRBD2,15,TRBV6-6,TRBJ2-5,TGTGCCAGCAACGATGCTAGCGGGGGTCGGGAGACCCAGTACTTC,CASNDASGGRETQYF
-,-,13,TRBV19,TRBJ1-2,TGTGCCAGTAGTAACAGGGAATCCTATGGCTACACCTTC,CASSNRESYGYTF
many,-,14,TRBV3-1/TRBV3-2,TRBJ1-3,TGTGCCAGCAGCCAAGCAGGGATAGGAAACACCATATATTTT,CASSQAGIGNTIYF
few,TRBD1,15,TRBV24-1,TRBJ2-2,TGTGCCACCAGCCGGGACAGTGGGAACACCGGGGAGCTGTTTTTT,CATSRDSGNTGELFF
-,-,17,TRBV4-1,TRBJ1-3,TGCGCCAGCAGCCAAGGCCCCGGACAGCTCTCTGGAAACACCATATATTTT,CASSQGPGQLSGNTIYF
-,-,16,TRBV11-2,TRBJ1-2,TGTGCCAGCACCCCACTATCCGGGATCACTAACTATGGCTACACCTTC,CASTPLSGITNYGYTF
-,TRBD1,15,TRBV15,TRBJ1-1,TGTGCCACCAGCAGACCTCCGGACAGGGGACATGAAGCTTTCTTT,CATSRPPDRGHEAFF
few,-,15,TRBV5-4,TRBJ2-7,TGTGCCAGCAGTCGCCGGGACACCGGCTCCTACGAGCAGTACTTC,CASSRRDTGSYEQYF
-,-,14,TRBV5-1,TRBJ2-4,TGCGCCAGCAGCTTGGGGGACATTCAGAACATTCAGTACTTC,CASSLGDIQNIQYF
-,TRBD1,15,TRBV9,TRBJ2-1,TGTGCCAGCAGCGTGAGGGGTACAGGGGGCATTGAGCAGTTCTTC,CASSVRGTGGIEQFF
few,TRBD1,15,TRBV24-1,TRBJ2-3,TGTGCCACCGGGCACCGGGACAGAGCCACAGATACGCAGTATTTT,CATGHRDRATDTQYF
once,-,15,TRBV6-5,TRBJ1-6,TGTGCCAGCACTATGCAGGGTCCCGGGAATTCACCCCTCCACTTT,CASTMQGPGNSPLHF
few,-,16,TRBV14,TRBJ1-2,TGTGCCAGCAGCCAAGATTGGGGAGGGGCTAGTTATGGCTACACCTTC,CASSQDWGGASYGYTF
-,TRBD1,17,TRBV3-1/TRBV3-2,TRBJ1-2,TGTGCCAGCAGGGGCGGGACAGCTTTAGAATATTCGTATGGCTACACCTTC,CASRGGTALEYSYGYTF
-,TRBD2,17,TRBV5-1,TRBJ2-1,TGCGCCAGCAGCCCGAATCCGACTAGCGGGGGAAACAATGAGCAGTTCTTC,CASSPNPTSGGNNEQFF
-,-,14,TRBV2,TRBJ1-5,TGTGCCAGCAGTCAGGGGTATGGCAATCAGCCCCAGCATTTT,CASSQGYGNQPQHF
-,TRBD1,15,TRBV18,TRBJ1-3,TGTGTCAGCTCACAGGGGGCGAACCCTGGAAACACCATATATTTT,CVSSQGANPGNTIYF
few,TRBD1,16,TRBV7-9,TRBJ2-1,TGTGCCAGCAGCTCGAGAGCCGGGACAGGCAACAATGAGCAGTTCTTC,CASSSRAGTGNNEQFF
few,TRBD1,15,TRBV19,TRBJ1-1,TGTGCCAGTAGTATGGGGGCGACAGGGAGGCCTGAAGCTTTCTTT,CASSMGATGRPEAFF
-,TRBD1,16,TRBV5-1,TRBJ1-2,TGCGCCAGCAGCTTTGGGACCCCCAGGGGGAGATGGGGCTACACCTTC,CASSFGTPRGRWGYTF
-,-,17,TRBV7-6,TRBJ2-2,TGTGCCAGCAGCCCAACGCTAAGGGGCGGAAGCACCGGGGAGCTGTTTTTT,CASSPTLRGGSTGELFF
-,-,17,TRBV14,TRBJ2-1,TGTGCCAGCAGCCGGTGGGGACATCTCAGCTCCTACAATGAGCAGTTCTTC,CASSRWGHLSSYNEQFF
-,-,17,TRBV11-2,TRBJ2-7,TGTGCCAGCCGCGGACAGGGGATAGCGGGGACCTCCTACGAGCAGTACTTC,CASRGQGIAGTSYEQYF
-,TRBD2,16,TRBV3-1/TRBV3-2,TRBJ2-1,TGTGCCAGCAGCCACGGAGCGGGGGTCTCCTACAATGAGCAGTTCTTC,CASSHGAGVSYNEQFF
once,-,16,TRBV9,TRBJ1-6,TGTGCCAGCAGCGAAGATACAGGATCCTATAATTCACCCCTCCACTTT,CASSEDTGSYNSPLHF
-,-,14,TRBV21-1,TRBJ2-7,TGTGCCAGCAGGGCGCAGAAGGGGGTATACGAGCAGTACTTC,CASRAQKGVYEQYF
-,TRBD1,12,TRBV3-1/TRBV3-2,TRBJ1-2,TGTGCCAGCAGCCGACAGGGAATGGGCTACACCTTC,CASSRQGMGYTF
-,-,14,TRBV6-5,TRBJ1-2,TGTGCCGGAAGAAACGGACGGGGAACCTATGGCTACACCTTC,CAGRNGRGTYGYTF
once,TRBD1,17,TRBV19,TRBJ1-6,TGTGCCAGTAGTTTAGGGCTCAGACAGGGGCGAAATTCACCCCTCCACTTT,CASSLGLRQGRNSPLHF
-,-,13,TRBV7-8,TRBJ2-4,TGTGCCAGCAGCTTACTTCTCGGAGACATTCAGTACTTC,CASSLLLGDIQYF